These 8 T cell receptor beta chains were sequenced from one sample in a study of blood T cells in healthy people across ages. A second PCR of 7 to 11 cycles used a sample-barcoded 5' primer and a J-beta primer mix. TCRdb reprocessed the 5' RACE reads with MiXCR, giving one entry per CDR3 protein. The table records approximately 960,000 distinct CDR3 sequences, 25% to 30% of them present only once. This same sample was also part of a study on T cells of mothers and their children.

The material sequenced was blood. The origin of the receptors is a woman in her 40s in good health.

This chain joins TRBV9 and TRBJ2-7, with D unresolved. The CDR3 is made up of 14 amino acids. CDR1 is SGDLS and CDR2 is YYNGEE in the germline V gene. V lost 0 bases and J 3 bases, leaving 10 bases between the germline ends. CDR3 residues: CASSVADGRYEQYF. DNA for the CDR3: TGTGCCAGCAGCGTAGCTGACGGACGCTACGAGCAGTACTTC.

As concerns this clonotype: This may arise from a read error, as a much more abundant clone is one base away. CDR3 region: CASTPRAYQPQHF. The CDR3 region has the DNA TGTGCCAGCACTCCCCGGGCGTATCAGCCCCAGCATTTT. This chain links TRBV6-6 with TRBJ1-5; D uncertain. The CDR3 is 13 residues long. Trimming removed 7 bases from V and 5 bases from J, with 12 bases in between. Germline loops: CDR1 MNHNY, CDR2 SVGAGI (reference sequence).

V gene TRBV5-1 combines with J gene TRBJ1-1; 10 nucleotides line up with TRBD1. This CDR3 spans 15 amino acids. The germline CDR1 and CDR2 sequences are SGHRS and YFSETQ. V was clipped by 4 bases and J by 4 bases; unmatched bases: 7. CDR3 nucleotide sequence: TGCGCCAGCAGCATAGACAGGGGGCGCGGCACTGAAGCTTTCTTT. This encodes CASSIDRGRGTEAFF.

The chain recombines TRBV9 with TRBJ2-3, with no clear D. Germline loops: CDR1 SGDLS, CDR2 YYNGEE. The CDR3 length is 15 residues. Between the trimmed V and J ends, which lost 0 bases and 1 base, there was a span of 9 bases. This CDR3 reads CASSVVDEGTDTQYF. CDR3 nucleotide sequence: TGTGCCAGCAGCGTAGTGGATGAGGGCACAGATACGCAGTATTTT.

This chain connects TRBV18 to TRBJ2-6; D gene uncertain. Trimming took off 3 bases at V and 12 bases at J, with 33 bases between the two ends. This CDR3 spans 20 amino acids. CDR1 and CDR2 from the germline V gene are KGHSH and LQKENI. The CDR3 DNA follows: TGTGCCAGCTCACCCAGACATTCATATGCCTCAGAAAACAGATTTCGCGTCCTGACTTTC. Amino acid sequence: CASSPRHSYASENRFRVLTF.

The sample holds a few counts of this clonotype. V usage is TRBV28 and J usage is TRBJ2-7; D could derive from TRBD1 or TRBD2 (5 bases each). Germline V gene lookup returns CDR1 MDHEN and CDR2 SYDVKM. This CDR3 region has 17 residues. V was trimmed by 7 bases and J by 1 base, leaving 23 bases between them. The DNA for the CDR3 is TGTGCCAGCATCGACGGGACCCAGAGACCCATATCCTACGAGCAGTACTTC. It yields the protein CASIDGTQRPISYEQYF.

The chain is built from TRBV7-8 and TRBJ1-4, with TRBD1 matching 9 bases. This CDR3 contains 15 residues. The V and J ends lost 6 bases and 5 bases, in that order; junction bases with no gene match: 7. From germline, CDR1 is SGHVS and CDR2 FQNEAQ. CDR3 coding DNA: TGTGCCAGCAGTCCTAACAGGGGGCGGAATGAAAAACTGTTTTTT. Translating it yields CASSPNRGRNEKLFF.

The rearrangement uses TRBV20-1 and TRBJ2-5; 12 nucleotides line up with TRBD2. Germline CDR1 DFQATT, CDR2 SNEGSKA (reference sequence). CDR3 length equals 16 residues. J was trimmed by 7 bases and V by 0 bases; bases with no gene match: 9. The CDR3 sequence: CSARDGGLAGRPTQYF. CDR3 DNA sequence: TGCAGTGCTAGAGATGGAGGACTAGCGGGACGACCGACCCAGTACTTC.